This T cell receptor beta chain was sequenced for a study of blood T cell repertoires in COVID-19. Overall study context: COVID-19 samples collected from the United States, Italy and Spain covered acute and convalescent phases. T cells, B-cell-depleted T cells, or PBMCs provided the cDNA or gDNA that served as material.

This CDR3 region has 11 residues. Germline V gene lookup returns CDR1 LGHNT and CDR2 FRNRAP. V was clipped by 6 bases and J by 4 bases, with 6 bases between them. All enrollees were roughly 18 to 95 years old and from fewer than 25 US areas. Participants reported their clinical history, and cohort assignment relied on those reports. The protocol was immunoSEQ multiplex PCR, while the TCRdb copy is restricted to in-frame clones and leaves out a portion. The table has about 370,000 clones, 80% to 90% seen once. This chain connects TRBV12-5 to TRBJ1-2, with a tentative D call TRBD1 (5 bases). The clonotype was recovered from a man between 18 and 35 years old who had recovered from COVID-19. Input material: PBMCs or T cells enriched from blood (not recorded which). CDR3 nucleotides: TGTGCTAGTGGAGACAGCTATGGCTACACCTTC. This gives the protein CASGDSYGYTF.